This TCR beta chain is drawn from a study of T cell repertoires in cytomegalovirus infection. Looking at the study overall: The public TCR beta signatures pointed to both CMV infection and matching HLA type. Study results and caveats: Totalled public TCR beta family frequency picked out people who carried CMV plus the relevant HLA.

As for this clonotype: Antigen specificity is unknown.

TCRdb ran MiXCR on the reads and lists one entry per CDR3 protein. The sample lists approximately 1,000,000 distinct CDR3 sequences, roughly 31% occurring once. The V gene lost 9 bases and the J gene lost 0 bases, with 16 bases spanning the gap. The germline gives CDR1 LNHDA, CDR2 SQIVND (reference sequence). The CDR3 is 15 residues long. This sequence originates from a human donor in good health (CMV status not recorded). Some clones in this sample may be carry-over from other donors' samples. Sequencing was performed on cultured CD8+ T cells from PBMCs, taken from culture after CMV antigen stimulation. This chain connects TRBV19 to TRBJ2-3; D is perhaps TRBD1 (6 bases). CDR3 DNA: TGTGCCAGCGCCTCGACAGGTGCTAGCACAGATACGCAGTATTTT. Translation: CASASTGASTDTQYF.